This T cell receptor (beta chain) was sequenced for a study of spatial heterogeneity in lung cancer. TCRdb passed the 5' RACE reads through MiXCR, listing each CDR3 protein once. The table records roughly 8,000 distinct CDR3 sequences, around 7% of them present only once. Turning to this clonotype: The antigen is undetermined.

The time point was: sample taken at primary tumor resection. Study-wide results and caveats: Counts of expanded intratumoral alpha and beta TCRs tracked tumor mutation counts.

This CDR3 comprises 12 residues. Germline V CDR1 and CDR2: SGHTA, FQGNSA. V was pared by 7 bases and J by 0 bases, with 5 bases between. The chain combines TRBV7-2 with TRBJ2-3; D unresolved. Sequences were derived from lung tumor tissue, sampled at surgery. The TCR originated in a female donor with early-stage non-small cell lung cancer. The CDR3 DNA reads TGTGCCAGCACCACTAGCACAGATACGCAGTATTTT. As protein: CASTTSTDTQYF. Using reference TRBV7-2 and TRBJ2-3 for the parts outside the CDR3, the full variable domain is GAGVSQSPSNKVTEKGKDVELRCDPISGHTALYWYRQSLGQGLEFLIYFQGNSAPDKSGLPSDRFSAERTGGSVSTLTIQRTQQEDSAVYLCASTTSTDTQYFGPGTRLTVL.